This T cell receptor (beta chain) came from a study of identical twins (dated by TCRdb to about 2016). Broadly, across the study: To test whether fetal clonotypes persist, the study used deep sequencing on TCR alpha and beta repertoires from monozygotic twins, unrelated adults of various ages, and cord blood. To rule out contamination, the twin experiments were replicated at different times with different library preparation protocols.

Libraries were constructed by 5' RACE. The sample was run on an Illumina HiSeq 2000. A universal primer binding site was introduced by template switching, and a unique molecular identifier was present in the final cDNA, enabling accurate counting of TCR cDNA molecules. Specific primers in the conserved constant-segment region were used to synthesize first-strand cDNA for TCR alpha and beta chains. To control for contamination, every cDNA library carried two barcodes: a SMART-Mk sample barcode plus Illumina barcodes. TruSeq adapter sequences, together with Illumina sample barcodes, were added in two successive PCR steps. Sequencing of the TCR alpha and beta cDNA libraries was done on the Illumina HiSeq platform using custom primers. Per the source publication's procedure: MiGEC was used to process raw reads and extract unique molecular identifiers, and MiXCR was used to find CDR3 positions. For each individual, recombination models were inferred using an EM algorithm with the repgenHMM and IGoR tools. The tcR package in R was used for shared clonotype analysis, with sharing normalized by the product of cloneset sizes. To study raw recombination without the effects of thymic and clonal selection, out-of-frame nonproductive sequences were analyzed. In-frame beta chains were kept once TCRdb had trimmed the public reads at Q25 with fastp and called clones with MiXCR. Rows merge per CDR3 protein into single entries with the most common DNA and genes. The V and J calls shown here were made by TCRdb, not taken from the authors' results. Present in this sample are fewer than 800,000 distinct CDR3 sequences, under 8.5% of which were seen just once. 1.5% to 2% of the sample rests with the top ten.

In this sample, this clonotype turned up many times. What antigen it recognizes has not been identified. No base-level quality is on record; no much larger clone is a single base apart. Every donor was a healthy Caucasian. Three pairs of female monozygotic twins, all aged about 18 to 30 years, made up the twin cohort. Peripheral blood mononuclear cells were the source from which RNA for the TCR libraries was isolated. CDR1 and CDR2, looked up from the germline V gene, are SNHLY and FYNNEI. Deletion took 4 bases off V and 1 base off J, with a span of 11 bases between the germline ends. The CDR3 goes from the cysteine to the phenylalanine over 14 residues. Only the CDR3 portion is preserved as DNA: 42 bases, with reading frame beginning at the first base. What the work shows at the level of the full study, not this receptor alone: Recombination models systematically underestimated out-of-frame TCR alpha sharing in monozygotic twins but agreed with sharing between unrelated individuals. Fewer insertions were carried by abundant cord blood beta clonotypes; a weaker similar trend was observed in young adult naive repertoires, while no such trend was observed in memory repertoires. Compared with coincidental sharing between unrelated individuals, out-of-frame TCR alpha sequences shared between twins showed an excess of sequences with low generation probability. Invariant T cells such as MAIT and iNKT could partly confound zero-insertion analyses, although diverse VJ usage argued against such confounding for most clonotypes. Because the same donors could not be followed over many years, conclusions were based on cross-sectional statistical analysis. A weaker excess of twin sharing was found in beta out-of-frame sequences because the signal-to-noise ratio was lowered by fewer shared sequences.

A further study also used this sample, focusing on yellow fever vaccine responses in identical twins. The second source states: According to the authors, in identical twins the way T cells responded to vaccination appeared partly convergent and partly personalized. Focusing on identical twins, the study followed the T cell clones that responded to the vaccine, and did so with precision.

The receptor's source is a woman between 18 and 29 years old in good health. The chain is assembled from TRBV2 and TRBJ2-7; no D segment can be confidently identified. The sample was PBMCs. The nucleotide sequence is given as TGTGCCAGCAGTGCCAGGTCCTCTTCCTACGAGCAGTACTTC. Its protein product is CASSARSSSYEQYF.